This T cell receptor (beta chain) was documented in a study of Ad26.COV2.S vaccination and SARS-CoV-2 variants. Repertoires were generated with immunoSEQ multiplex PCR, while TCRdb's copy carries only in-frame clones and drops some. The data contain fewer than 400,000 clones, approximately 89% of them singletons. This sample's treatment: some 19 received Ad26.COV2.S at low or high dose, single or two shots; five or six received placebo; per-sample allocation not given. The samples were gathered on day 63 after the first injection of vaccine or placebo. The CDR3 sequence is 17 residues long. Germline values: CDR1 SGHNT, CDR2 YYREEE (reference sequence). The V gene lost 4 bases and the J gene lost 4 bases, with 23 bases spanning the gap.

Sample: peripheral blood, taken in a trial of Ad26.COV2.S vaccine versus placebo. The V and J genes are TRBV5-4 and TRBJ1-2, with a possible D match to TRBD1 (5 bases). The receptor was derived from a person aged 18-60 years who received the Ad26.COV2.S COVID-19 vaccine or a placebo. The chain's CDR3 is CASSGRDGSRESYGYTF. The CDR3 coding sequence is TGTGCCAGCAGCGGTCGGGACGGATCCCGAGAATCCTATGGCTACACCTTC.